This T cell receptor beta chain came from a study of control samples from healthy donors and cancer patients. V lost 3 bases to trimming and J lost 7 bases; unmatched junction nucleotides: 9. CDR1 and CDR2 (germline): LNHDA, SQIVND (reference sequence). The CDR3 is made up of 16 amino acids. Sequencing was performed with immunoSEQ multiplex PCR; in TCRdb, only in-frame clones are kept and a portion is missing. The sample has around 150,000 clones; over 85% are singletons. The origin of this receptor is a woman in her thirties or forties in good health. Sequencing was done on a sample of blood. The rearrangement uses TRBV19 and TRBJ1-4; 9 bases fit TRBD1. The CDR3, as DNA: TGTGCCAGTAGTATCGGAGGGACAGGGTCGGGTGAAAAACTGTTTTTT. As protein: CASSIGGTGSGEKLFF.